This T cell receptor beta chain was identified in a study of blood T cell repertoires in COVID-19 (dated by TCRdb to about 2020). Turning to the overall study: Samples from collaborators originated in the United States, Italy and Spain and spanned both the acute and convalescent phases of COVID-19. The prospective study material was composed of cDNA or gDNA derived from T cells, B-cell-depleted T cells, or PBMCs. The dataset comprised deeply sampled blood TCRbeta repertoires from subjects exposed to, actively infected with, or recovered from COVID-19. The repertoires were released in a freely available public database intended as a resource for research on the immune response to SARS-CoV-2. The samples were drawn from the first 160 participants of the ongoing ImmuneRACE study and from 950 to 1,500 subjects provided by 6 global collaborators. The sample metadata nearly always contained a de-identified subject ID, COVID-19 status, age in years and sex. Where HLA class I and class II types were available, the types were taken from metadata supplied by the sample provider, not from assay-based typing. Beyond this particular receptor, the publication reports: Clinical and demographic metadata were provided uncurated, with the amount varying by source and participant.

The immunoSEQ Assay, a bias-controlled multiplex PCR, was used to amplify TCRbeta CDR3 regions from genomic DNA. Processing in the source paper ran as follows. Within the assay, amplification of reference gene primers was used to estimate how many nucleated cells each sample contained. To quantify the absolute abundance of each unique TCRbeta CDR3 rearrangement, sequence reads were collapsed and filtered. For each sample, productive Simpson clonality was calculated as the square root of Simpson's diversity index over productive rearrangements. TCRdb retrieved this table from immuneACCESS and kept in-frame rearrangements only. Not all clones are present; in checked studies, unresolved V genes account for under half, and no reason is known for the remainder. Clonal size and the V and J genes are those of that table, whereas D and trimming came from the DNA. In all, the sample holds 300,000 to 400,000 clones, and roughly 87% of those were seen once. The ten most abundant clones make up 1% of the sample.

At the junction V is shortened by 2 bases and J by 4 bases; bases outside the gene matches: 4. Spanning cysteine to phenylalanine, the CDR3 consists of 16 amino acids. CDR3 DNA is the only sequence kept; it has 48 bases, read in frame from the first base. CDR1 and CDR2, per the germline V gene, are SGHTA and FQGNSA. Collaborating institutions collected whole blood in K2EDTA tubes following their own protocols. Collaborator samples were shipped for TCRbeta analysis as frozen whole blood, isolated PBMCs, or DNA extracted from either sample type. This clone has a single count. The specificity of this receptor is unknown. Base-call qualities are not available, and no considerably larger clone is one nucleotide away.

The sequenced sample was peripheral blood. In this chain, TRBV7-2 is recombined with TRBJ1-4; TRBD1 fits 10 bases in the junction. This clonotype originated in a man aged 50 or older with active or convalescent COVID-19. CDR3 sequence: CASSLSGQGNNEKLFF. The nucleotide sequence is given as TGTGCCAGCAGCTTATCGGGACAGGGGAATAATGAAAAACTGTTTTTT. Supplemented by the reference TRBV7-2 and TRBJ1-4 proteins around the CDR3, the complete variable domain is GAGVSQSPSNKVTEKGKDVELRCDPISGHTALYWYRQSLGQGLEFLIYFQGNSAPDKSGLPSDRFSAERTGGSVSTLTIQRTQQEDSAVYLCASSLSGQGNNEKLFFGSGTQLSVL.